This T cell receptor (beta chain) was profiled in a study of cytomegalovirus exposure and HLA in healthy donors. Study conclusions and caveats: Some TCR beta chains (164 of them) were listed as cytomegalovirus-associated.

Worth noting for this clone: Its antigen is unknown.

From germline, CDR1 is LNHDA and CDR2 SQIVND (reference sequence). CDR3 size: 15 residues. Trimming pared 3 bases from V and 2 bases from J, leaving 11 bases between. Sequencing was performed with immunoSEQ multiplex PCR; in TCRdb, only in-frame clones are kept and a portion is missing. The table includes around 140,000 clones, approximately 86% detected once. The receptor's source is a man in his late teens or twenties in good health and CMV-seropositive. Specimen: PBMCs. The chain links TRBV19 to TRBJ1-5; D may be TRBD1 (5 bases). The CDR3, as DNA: TGTGCCAGTAGTATGAGGCAGGGTCGCAATCAGCCCCAGCATTTT. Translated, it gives CASSMRQGRNQPQHF.